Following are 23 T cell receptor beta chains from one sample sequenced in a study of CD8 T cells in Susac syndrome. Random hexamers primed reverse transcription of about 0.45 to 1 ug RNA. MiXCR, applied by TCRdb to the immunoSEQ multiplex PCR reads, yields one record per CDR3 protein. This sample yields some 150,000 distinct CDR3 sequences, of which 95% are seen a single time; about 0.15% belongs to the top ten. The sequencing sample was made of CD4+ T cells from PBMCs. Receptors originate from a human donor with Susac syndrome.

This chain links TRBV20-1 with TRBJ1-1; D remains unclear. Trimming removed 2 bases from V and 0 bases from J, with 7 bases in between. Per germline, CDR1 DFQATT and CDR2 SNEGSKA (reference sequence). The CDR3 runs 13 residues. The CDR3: CSARLPLNTEAFF. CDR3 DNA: TGCAGTGCTAGACTTCCTTTGAACACTGAAGCTTTCTTT.

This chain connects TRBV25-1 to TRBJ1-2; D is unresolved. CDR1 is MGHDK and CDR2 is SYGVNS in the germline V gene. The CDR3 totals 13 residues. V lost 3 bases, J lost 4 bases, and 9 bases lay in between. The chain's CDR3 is CASSDFPSYGYTF. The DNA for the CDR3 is TGTGCCAGCAGTGATTTCCCAAGCTATGGCTACACCTTC.

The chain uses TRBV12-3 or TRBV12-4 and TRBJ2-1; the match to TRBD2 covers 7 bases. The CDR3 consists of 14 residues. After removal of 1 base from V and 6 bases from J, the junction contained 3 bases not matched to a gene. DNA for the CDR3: TGTGCCAGCAGTTTAGACGGGAGGCCCAATGAGCAGTTCTTC. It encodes CASSLDGRPNEQFF.

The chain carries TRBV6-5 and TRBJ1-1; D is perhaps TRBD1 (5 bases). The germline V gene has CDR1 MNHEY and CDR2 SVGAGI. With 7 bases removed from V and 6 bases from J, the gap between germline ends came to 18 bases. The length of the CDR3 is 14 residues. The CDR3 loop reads CASNPWGMQSEAFF. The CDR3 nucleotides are TGTGCCAGCAACCCTTGGGGGATGCAGTCTGAAGCTTTCTTT.

CDR3: CSVRDGADTQYF. As DNA, the CDR3 is TGCAGCGTTAGAGACGGGGCTGATACGCAGTATTTT. The chain carries TRBV29-1 and TRBJ2-3; either TRBD1 or TRBD2 may fit D (5 bases each). V was cut by 5 bases and J by 6 bases, with 12 bases left in between. Germline values: CDR1 SQVTM, CDR2 ANQGSEA. The CDR3 contains 12 residues.

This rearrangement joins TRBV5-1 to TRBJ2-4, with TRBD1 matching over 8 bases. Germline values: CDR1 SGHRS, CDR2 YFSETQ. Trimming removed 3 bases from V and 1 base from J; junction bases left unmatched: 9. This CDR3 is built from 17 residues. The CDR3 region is CASSSSGGGGAKNIQYF. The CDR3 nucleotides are TGCGCCAGCAGCTCCTCAGGGGGCGGCGGGGCCAAAAACATTCAGTACTTC. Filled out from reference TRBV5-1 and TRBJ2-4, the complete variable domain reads KAGVTQTPRYLIKTRGQQVTLSCSPISGHRSVSWYQQTPGQGLQFLFEYFSETQRNKGNFPGRFSGRQFSNSRSEMNVSTLELGDSALYLCASSSSGGGGAKNIQYFGAGTRLSVL.

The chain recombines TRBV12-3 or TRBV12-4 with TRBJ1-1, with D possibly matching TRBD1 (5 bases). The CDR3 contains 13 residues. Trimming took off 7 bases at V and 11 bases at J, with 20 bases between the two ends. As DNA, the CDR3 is TGTGCCAGCAACAATAGGGGAGTCTTGGCCGCTTTCTTT. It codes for CASNNRGVLAAFF.

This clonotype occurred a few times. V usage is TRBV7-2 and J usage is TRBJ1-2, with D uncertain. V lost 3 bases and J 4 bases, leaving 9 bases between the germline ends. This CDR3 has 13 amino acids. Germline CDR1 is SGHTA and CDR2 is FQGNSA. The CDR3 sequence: CASSFGRIYGYTF. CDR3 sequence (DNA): TGTGCCAGCAGCTTCGGTAGAATCTATGGCTACACCTTC.

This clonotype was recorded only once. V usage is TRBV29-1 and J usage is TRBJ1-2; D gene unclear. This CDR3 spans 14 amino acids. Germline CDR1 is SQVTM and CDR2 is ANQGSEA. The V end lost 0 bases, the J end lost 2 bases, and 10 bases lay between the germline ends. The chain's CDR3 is CSVEDQRENYGYTF. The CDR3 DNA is TGCAGCGTTGAAGATCAGAGGGAGAACTATGGCTACACCTTC.

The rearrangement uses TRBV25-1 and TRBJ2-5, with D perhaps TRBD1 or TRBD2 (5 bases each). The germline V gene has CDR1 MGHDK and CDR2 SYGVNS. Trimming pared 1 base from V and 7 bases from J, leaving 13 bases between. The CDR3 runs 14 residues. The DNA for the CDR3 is TGTGCCAGCAGTGAATCCCGGGACGCGGGGACCCAGTACTTC. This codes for CASSESRDAGTQYF.

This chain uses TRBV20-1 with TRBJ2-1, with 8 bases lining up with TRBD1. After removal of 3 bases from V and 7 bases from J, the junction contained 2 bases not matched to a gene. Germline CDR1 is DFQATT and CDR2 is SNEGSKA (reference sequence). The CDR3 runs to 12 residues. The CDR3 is CSASQGANEQFF. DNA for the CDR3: TGCAGTGCTAGTCAGGGGGCGAATGAGCAGTTCTTC.

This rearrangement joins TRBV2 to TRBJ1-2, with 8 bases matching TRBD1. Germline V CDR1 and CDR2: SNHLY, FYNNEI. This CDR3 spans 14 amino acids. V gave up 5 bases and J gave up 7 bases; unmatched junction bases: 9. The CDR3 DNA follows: TGTGCCAGCAGTCTCCAGGGGACAGGCGCTGGCTACACCTTC. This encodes CASSLQGTGAGYTF.

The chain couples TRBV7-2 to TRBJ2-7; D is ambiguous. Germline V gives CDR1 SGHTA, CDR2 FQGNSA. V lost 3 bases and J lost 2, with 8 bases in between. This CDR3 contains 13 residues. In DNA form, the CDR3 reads TGTGCCAGCAGCTTTGCAGGAACCTACGAGCAGTACTTC. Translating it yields CASSFAGTYEQYF.

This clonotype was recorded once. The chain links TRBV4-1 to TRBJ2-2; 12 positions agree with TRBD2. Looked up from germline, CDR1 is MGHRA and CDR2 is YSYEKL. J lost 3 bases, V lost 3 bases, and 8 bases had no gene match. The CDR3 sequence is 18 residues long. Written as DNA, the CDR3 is TGCGCCAGCAGCCAGGTCCCTAGCGGGAGGGCCGACACCGGGGAGCTGTTTTTT. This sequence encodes CASSQVPSGRADTGELFF.

CDR3 in amino acids: CASSVGASGSGHEQFF. The CDR3 DNA reads TGTGCCAGCAGCGTAGGGGCTAGCGGGAGTGGTCATGAGCAGTTCTTC. The rearrangement joins TRBV9 to TRBJ2-1; 10 bases map to TRBD2. Germline CDR1 SGDLS, CDR2 YYNGEE. Trimming at V came to 0 bases and at J to 8 bases, leaving 8 bases not matched to a gene. CDR3 length equals 16 residues.

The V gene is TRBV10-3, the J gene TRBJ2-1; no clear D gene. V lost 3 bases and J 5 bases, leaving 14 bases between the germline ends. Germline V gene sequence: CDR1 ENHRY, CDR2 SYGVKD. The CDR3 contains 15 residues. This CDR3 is CAISDKGSVHNEQFF. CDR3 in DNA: TGTGCCATCAGTGATAAGGGCAGTGTCCACAATGAGCAGTTCTTC.

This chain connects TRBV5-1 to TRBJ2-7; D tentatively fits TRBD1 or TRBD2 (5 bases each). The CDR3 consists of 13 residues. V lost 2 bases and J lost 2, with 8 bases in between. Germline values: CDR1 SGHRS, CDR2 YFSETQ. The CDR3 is CASSFTGPYEQYF. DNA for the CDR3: TGCGCCAGCAGCTTTACGGGGCCCTACGAGCAGTACTTC.

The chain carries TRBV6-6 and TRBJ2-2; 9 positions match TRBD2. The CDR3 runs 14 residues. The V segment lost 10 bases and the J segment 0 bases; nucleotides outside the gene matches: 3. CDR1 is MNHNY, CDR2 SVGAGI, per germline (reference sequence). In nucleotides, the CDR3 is TGTGCCACGGTAGCGGGGGCGAACACCGGGGAGCTGTTTTTT. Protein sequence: CATVAGANTGELFF.

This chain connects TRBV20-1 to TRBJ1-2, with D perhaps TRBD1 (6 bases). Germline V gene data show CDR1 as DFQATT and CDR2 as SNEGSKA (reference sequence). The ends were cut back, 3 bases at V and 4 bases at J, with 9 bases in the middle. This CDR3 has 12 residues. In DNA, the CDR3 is TGCAGTGCTAGTCTACAGGGCTATGGCTACACCTTC. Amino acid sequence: CSASLQGYGYTF.

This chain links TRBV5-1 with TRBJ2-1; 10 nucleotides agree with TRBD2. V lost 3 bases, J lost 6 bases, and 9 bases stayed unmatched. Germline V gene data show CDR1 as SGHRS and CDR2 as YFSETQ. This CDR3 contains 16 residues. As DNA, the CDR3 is TGCGCCAGCAGCTCCCCGTCCCTAGCGGGGGCCAATGAGCAGTTCTTC. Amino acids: CASSSPSLAGANEQFF.

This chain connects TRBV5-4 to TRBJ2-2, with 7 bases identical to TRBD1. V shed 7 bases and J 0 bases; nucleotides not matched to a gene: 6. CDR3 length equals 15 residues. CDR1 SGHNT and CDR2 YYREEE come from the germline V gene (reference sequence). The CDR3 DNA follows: TGTGCCAGCGCTAAGGGACAGCCGAACACCGGGGAGCTGTTTTTT. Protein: CASAKGQPNTGELFF.

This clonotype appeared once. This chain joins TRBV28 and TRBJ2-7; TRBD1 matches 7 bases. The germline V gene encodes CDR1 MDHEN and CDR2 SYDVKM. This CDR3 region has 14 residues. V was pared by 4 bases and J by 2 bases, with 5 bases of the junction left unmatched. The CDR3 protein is CASSSGQLPYEQYF. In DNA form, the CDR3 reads TGTGCCAGCAGTTCGGGACAGCTACCCTACGAGCAGTACTTC.

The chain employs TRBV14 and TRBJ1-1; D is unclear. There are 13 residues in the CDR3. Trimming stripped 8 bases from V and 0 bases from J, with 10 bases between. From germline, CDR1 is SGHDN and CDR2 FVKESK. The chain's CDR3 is CASGFSVNTEAFF. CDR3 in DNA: TGTGCCAGCGGCTTTAGTGTGAACACTGAAGCTTTCTTT.